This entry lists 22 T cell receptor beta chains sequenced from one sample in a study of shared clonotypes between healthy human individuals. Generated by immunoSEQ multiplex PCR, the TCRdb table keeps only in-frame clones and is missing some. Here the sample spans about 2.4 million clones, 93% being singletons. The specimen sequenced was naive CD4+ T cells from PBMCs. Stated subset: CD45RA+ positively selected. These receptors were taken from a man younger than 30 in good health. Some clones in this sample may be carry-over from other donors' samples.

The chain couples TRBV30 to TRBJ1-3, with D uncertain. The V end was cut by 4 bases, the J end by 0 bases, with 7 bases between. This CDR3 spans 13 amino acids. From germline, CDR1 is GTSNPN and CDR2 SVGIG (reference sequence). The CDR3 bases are TGTGCCTGGACACAGCGCTCTGGAAACACCATATATTTT. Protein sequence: CAWTQRSGNTIYF.

This chain's CDR3 is CASSYTRGNTEAFF. DNA of the CDR3: TGTGCCAGCAGCTATACCAGGGGGAACACTGAAGCTTTCTTT. The chain combines TRBV11-2 with TRBJ1-1; possibly TRBD1 for D (6 bases). Per germline, CDR1 SGHAT and CDR2 FQNNGV. Trimming removed 4 bases from V and 1 base from J, with 10 bases in between. This CDR3 has 14 amino acids.

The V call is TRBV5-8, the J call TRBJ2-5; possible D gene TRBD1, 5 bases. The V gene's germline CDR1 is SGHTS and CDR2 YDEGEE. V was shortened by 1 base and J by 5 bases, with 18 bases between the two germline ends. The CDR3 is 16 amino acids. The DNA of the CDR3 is TGTGCCAGCAGCTTGCCGGCAGGGTCTGGGCGGGAGACCCAGTACTTC. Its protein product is CASSLPAGSGRETQYF.

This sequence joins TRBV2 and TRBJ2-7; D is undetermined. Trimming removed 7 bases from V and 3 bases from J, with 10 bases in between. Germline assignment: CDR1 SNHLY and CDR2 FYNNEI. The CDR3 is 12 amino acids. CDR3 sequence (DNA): TGTGCCAGCAAGGGCCCCCTCTACGAGCAGTACTTC. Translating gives CASKGPLYEQYF.

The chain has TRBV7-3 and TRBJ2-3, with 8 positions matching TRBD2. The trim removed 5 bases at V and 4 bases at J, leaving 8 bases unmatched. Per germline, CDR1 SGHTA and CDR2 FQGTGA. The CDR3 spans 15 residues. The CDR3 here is CASSPSGSGADTQYF. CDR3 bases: TGTGCCAGCAGCCCAAGCGGGAGTGGGGCAGATACGCAGTATTTT.

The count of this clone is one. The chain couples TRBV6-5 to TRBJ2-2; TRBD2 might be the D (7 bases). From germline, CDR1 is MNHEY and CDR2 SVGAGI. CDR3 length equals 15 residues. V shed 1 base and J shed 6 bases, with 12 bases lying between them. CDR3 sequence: CASSYYGGGSGELFF. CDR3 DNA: TGTGCCAGCAGTTACTACGGCGGGGGCTCCGGGGAGCTGTTTTTT.

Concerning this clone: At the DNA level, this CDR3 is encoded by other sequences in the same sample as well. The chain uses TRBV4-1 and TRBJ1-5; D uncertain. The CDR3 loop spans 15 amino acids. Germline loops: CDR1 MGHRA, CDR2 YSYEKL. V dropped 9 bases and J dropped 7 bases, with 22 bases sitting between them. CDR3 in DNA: TGCGCCAGTACCTCGGTCCAAACAAGGAACCAGCCCCAGCATTTT. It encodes CASTSVQTRNQPQHF.

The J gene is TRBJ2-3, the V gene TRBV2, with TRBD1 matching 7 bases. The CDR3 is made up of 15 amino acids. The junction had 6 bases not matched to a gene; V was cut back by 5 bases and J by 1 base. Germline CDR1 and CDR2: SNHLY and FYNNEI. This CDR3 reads CASSRTGVGTDTQYF. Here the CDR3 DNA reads TGTGCCAGCAGTAGAACAGGGGTGGGCACAGATACGCAGTATTTT.

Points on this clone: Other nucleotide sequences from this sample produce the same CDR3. Written as DNA, the CDR3 is TGTGCCAGCAGCCAAGATCGGGAGACCCAGTACTTC. This encodes CASSQDRETQYF. The J gene is TRBJ2-5, the V gene TRBV4-2; D is ambiguous. The CDR3 covers 12 residues. Germline V gene data show CDR1 as LGHNA and CDR2 as YNFKEQ. V was cut by 0 bases and J by 5 bases, with 4 bases left in between.

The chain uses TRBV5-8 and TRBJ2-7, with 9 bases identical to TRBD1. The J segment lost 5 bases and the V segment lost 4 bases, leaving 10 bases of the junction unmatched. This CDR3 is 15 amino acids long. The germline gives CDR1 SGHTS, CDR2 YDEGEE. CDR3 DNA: TGTGCCAGCAGCCTCCCCGGACAGGGGACTCACGAGCAGTACTTC. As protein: CASSLPGQGTHEQYF.

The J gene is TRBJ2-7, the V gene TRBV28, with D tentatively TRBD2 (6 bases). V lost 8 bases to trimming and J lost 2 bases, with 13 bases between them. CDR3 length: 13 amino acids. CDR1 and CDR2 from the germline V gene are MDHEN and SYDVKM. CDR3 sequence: CASGTGRTYEQYF. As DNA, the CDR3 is TGTGCCAGCGGTACCGGGAGAACCTACGAGCAGTACTTC.

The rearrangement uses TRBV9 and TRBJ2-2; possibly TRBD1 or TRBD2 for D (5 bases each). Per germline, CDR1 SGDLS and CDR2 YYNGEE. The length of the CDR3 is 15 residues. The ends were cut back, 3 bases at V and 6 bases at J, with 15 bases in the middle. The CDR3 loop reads CASSGWGSVSGELFF. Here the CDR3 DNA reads TGTGCCAGCAGCGGATGGGGGTCTGTCTCCGGGGAGCTGTTTTTT.

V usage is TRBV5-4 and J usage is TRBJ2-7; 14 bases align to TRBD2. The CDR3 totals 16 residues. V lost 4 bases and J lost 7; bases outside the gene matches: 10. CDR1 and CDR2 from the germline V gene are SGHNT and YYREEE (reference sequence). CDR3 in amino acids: CASSDRLAGGRREQYF. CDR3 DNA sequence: TGTGCCAGCAGCGATCGACTAGCGGGAGGGAGAAGGGAGCAGTACTTC.

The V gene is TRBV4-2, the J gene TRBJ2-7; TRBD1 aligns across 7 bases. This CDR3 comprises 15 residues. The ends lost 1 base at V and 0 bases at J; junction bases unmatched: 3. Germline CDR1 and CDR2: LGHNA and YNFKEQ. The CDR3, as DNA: TGTGCCAGCAGCCAAGGAGGGGGCGACTCCTACGAGCAGTACTTC. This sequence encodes CASSQGGGDSYEQYF.

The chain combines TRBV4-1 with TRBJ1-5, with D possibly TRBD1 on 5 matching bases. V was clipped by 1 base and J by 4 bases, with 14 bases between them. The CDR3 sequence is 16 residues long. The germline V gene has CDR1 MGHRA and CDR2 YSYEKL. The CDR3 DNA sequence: TGCGCCAGCAGCCAAGGATCTGGGGGTAGTAATCAGCCCCAGCATTTT. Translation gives CASSQGSGGSNQPQHF.

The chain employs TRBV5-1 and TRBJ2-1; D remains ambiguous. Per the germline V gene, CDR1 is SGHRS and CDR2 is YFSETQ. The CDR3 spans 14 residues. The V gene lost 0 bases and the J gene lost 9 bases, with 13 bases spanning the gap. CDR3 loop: CASSLDVSPSEQFF. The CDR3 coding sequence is TGCGCCAGCAGCTTGGATGTCAGCCCGAGTGAGCAGTTCTTC. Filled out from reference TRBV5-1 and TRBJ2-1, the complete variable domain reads KAGVTQTPRYLIKTRGQQVTLSCSPISGHRSVSWYQQTPGQGLQFLFEYFSETQRNKGNFPGRFSGRQFSNSRSEMNVSTLELGDSALYLCASSLDVSPSEQFFGPGTRLTVL.

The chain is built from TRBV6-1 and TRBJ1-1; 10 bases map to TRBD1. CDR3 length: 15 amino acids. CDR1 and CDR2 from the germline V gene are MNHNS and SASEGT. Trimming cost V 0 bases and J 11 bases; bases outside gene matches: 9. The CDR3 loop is CASSEALGTGDRAFF. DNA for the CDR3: TGTGCCAGCAGTGAAGCGCTAGGGACAGGGGATCGCGCTTTCTTT.

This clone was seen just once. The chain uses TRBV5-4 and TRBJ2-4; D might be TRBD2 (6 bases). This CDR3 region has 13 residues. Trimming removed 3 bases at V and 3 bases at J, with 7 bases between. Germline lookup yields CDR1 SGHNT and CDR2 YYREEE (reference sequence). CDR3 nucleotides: TGTGCCAGCAGCTCGGGAGACAAAAACATTCAGTACTTC. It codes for CASSSGDKNIQYF.

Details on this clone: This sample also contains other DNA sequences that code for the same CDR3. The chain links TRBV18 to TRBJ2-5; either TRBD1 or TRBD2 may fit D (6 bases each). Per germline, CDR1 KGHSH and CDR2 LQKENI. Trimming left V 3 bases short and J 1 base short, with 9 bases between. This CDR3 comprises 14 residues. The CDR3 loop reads CASSPEGGQETQYF. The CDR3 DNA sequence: TGTGCCAGCTCACCGGAGGGGGGCCAAGAGACCCAGTACTTC.

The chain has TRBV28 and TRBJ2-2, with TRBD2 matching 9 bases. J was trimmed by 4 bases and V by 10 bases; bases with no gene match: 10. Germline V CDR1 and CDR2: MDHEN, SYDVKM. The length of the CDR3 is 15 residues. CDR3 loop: CATMRAGGPTGELFF. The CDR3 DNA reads TGTGCCACCATGAGAGCGGGAGGCCCCACCGGGGAGCTGTTTTTT.

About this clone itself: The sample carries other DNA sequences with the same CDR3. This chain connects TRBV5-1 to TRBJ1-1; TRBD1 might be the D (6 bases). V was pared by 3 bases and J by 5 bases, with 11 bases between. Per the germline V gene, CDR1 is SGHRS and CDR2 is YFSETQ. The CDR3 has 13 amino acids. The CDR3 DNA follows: TGCGCCAGCAGCTACGGAGGGGGGACTGAAGCTTTCTTT. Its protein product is CASSYGGGTEAFF.

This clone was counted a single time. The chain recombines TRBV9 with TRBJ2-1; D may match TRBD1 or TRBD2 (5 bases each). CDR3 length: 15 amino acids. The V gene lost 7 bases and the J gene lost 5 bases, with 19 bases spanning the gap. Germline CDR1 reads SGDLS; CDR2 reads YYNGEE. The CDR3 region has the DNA TGTGCCAGCTCTCGACTACCCTGGGGGAACAATGAGCAGTTCTTC. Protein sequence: CASSRLPWGNNEQFF.